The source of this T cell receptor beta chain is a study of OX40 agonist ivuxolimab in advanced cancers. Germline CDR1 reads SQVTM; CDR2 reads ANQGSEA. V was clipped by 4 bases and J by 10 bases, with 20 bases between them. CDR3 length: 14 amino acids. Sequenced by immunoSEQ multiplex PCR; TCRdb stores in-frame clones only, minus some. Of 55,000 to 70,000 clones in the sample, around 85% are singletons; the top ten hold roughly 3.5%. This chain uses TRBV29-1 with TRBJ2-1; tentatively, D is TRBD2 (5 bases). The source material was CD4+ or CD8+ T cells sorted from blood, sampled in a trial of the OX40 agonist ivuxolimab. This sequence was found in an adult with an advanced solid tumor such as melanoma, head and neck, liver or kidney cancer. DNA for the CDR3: TGCAGCGTTGTTTTGGACTGGGGTTTACGGGAGCAGTTCTTC. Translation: CSVVLDWGLREQFF.